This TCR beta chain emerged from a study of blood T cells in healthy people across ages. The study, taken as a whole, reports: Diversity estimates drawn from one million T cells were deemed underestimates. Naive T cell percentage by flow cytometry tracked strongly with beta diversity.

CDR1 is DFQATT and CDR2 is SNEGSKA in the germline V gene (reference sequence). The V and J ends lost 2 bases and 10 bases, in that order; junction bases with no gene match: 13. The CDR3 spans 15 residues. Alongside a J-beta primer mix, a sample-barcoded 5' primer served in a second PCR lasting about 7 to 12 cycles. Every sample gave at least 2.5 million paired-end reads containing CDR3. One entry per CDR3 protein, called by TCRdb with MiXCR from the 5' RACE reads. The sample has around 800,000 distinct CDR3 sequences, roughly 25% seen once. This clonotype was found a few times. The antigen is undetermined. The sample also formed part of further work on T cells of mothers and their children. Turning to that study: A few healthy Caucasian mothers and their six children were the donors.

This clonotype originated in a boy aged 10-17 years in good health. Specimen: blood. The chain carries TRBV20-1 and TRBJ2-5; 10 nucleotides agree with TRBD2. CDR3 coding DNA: TGCAGTGCTAGACGGAGCGGGGGGGGGCTATTCGGCCAGTACTTC. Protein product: CSARRSGGGLFGQYF.